This T cell receptor (beta chain) was found in a study of beta chain features in type 1 diabetes. Isolated RNA was reverse transcribed in full, so expressed TCRB transcripts were sequenced. The assay was immunoSEQ multiplex PCR, and TCRdb's table has in-frame clones only and misses some. Found here are 400,000 to 600,000 clones, 30% of them singletons; the top ten hold around 0.065%. Notes on the study in general: Across patients, naive, central memory and Treg TCRB repertoires exhibited apparently greater similarity than was observed across healthy donors. There was a moderate but significant shortening of TCRB CDR3s in all four CD4+ subsets of Type 1 diabetes patients.

This clone was counted between two and nine times. The target antigen is unknown. This receptor was obtained from a man in his late teens or twenties in good health. The sequenced sample consisted of naive CD4+ T cells from blood.

In nucleotides, the CDR3 is TGCAGCGCACGAGCCCGGGACGGGGGCTACGAGCAGTACTTC. Translated, it gives CSARARDGGYEQYF. V and J are TRBV29-1 and TRBJ2-7; a possible D gene is TRBD2 (6 bases). The V end was cut by 7 bases, the J end by 3 bases, with 19 bases between. CDR1 is SQVTM, CDR2 ANQGSEA, per germline. The CDR3 spans 14 residues.